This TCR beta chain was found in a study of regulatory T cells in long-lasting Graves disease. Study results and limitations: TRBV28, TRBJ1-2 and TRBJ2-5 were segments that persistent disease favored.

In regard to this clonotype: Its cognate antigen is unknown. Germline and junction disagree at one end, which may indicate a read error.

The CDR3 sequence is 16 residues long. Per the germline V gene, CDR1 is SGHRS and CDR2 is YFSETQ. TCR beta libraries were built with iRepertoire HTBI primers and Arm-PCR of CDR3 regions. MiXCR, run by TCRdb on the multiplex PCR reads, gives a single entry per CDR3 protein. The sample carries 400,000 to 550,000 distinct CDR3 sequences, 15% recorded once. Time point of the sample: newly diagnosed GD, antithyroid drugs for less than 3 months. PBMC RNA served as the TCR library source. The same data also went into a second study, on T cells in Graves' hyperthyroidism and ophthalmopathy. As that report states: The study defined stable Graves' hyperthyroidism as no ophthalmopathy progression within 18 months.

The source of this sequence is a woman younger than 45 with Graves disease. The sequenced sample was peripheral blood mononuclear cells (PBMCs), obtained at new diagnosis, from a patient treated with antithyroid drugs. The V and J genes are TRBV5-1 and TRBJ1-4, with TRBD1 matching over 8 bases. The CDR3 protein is CASSLAVGQGGERLFF. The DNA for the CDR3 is TGCGCCAGCAGCTTGGCTGTAGGACAGGGTGGTGAAAGACTGTTTTTT. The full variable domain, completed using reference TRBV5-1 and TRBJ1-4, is KAGVTQTPRYLIKTRGQQVTLSCSPISGHRSVSWYQQTPGQGLQFLFEYFSETQRNKGNFPGRFSGRQFSNSRSEMNVSTLELGDSALYLCASSLAVGQGGERLFFGSGTQLSVL.